This T cell receptor (beta chain) comes out of a study of T-cell reconstitution after alpha-beta-depleted transplantation in children. Construction of the TCRbeta library involved unique molecular identifiers. MiXCR was run by TCRdb on the PCR reads, yielding one entry per CDR3 protein. The sample includes hundreds of thousands of distinct CDR3 sequences, almost 10% of them seen just once. This CDR3 spans 14 amino acids. Germline V lookup: CDR1 DFQATT, CDR2 SNEGSKA (reference sequence). After removal of 5 bases from V and 2 bases from J, the junction contained 9 bases not matched to a gene. The chain uses TRBV20-1 and TRBJ2-7; 7 positions match TRBD1. The receptor comes from a human donor who donated a stem cell graft to a child with SCID. Material: PBMCs from the stem cell graft donor, obtained from the stem cell graft. The DNA for the CDR3 is TGCAGTGCTCAGCGGACAGGACAAGCCTACGAGCAGTACTTC. It is translated as CSAQRTGQAYEQYF.